The 31 T cell receptor beta chains listed next were all sequenced from one sample in a study of blood T cell repertoires in COVID-19. The data were produced by immunoSEQ multiplex PCR, yet TCRdb's version contains in-frame clones alone and is incomplete. The sample shows under 200,000 clones, approximately 80% of them seen only once. Sequenced sample: peripheral blood. The receptor set was obtained from a human donor in a cohort sampled during active COVID-19.

The V call is TRBV12-3 or TRBV12-4, the J call TRBJ2-7, with 7 bases identical to TRBD2. V trimming: 8 bases; J trimming: 6 bases; junction bases outside the gene matches: 4. The CDR3 loop spans 11 amino acids. For the CDR3, the DNA is TGTGCCAGCGAAGGGAGGGGCGAGCAGTACTTC. Protein sequence: CASEGRGEQYF.

The chain uses TRBV6-1 and TRBJ1-2; 7 nucleotides line up with TRBD1. V lost 1 base to trimming and J lost 4 bases; unmatched junction nucleotides: 6. Germline CDR1 MNHNS, CDR2 SASEGT. The CDR3 is 15 amino acids. DNA of the CDR3: TGTGCCAGCAGTGAAGTAGGGGGCTTTAGCTATGGCTACACCTTC. It specifies CASSEVGGFSYGYTF.

The genes are TRBV27 and TRBJ2-7; D not resolved. From germline, CDR1 is MNHEY and CDR2 SMNVEV (reference sequence). This CDR3 region has 13 residues. The V and J ends lost 2 bases and 5 bases respectively, with 10 bases between them. This CDR3 reads CASSLLGANEQYF. CDR3 bases: TGTGCCAGCAGTTTACTGGGCGCCAACGAGCAGTACTTC.

The genes are TRBV18 and TRBJ1-1; D possibly corresponds to TRBD1 (6 bases). Per the germline V gene, CDR1 is KGHSH and CDR2 is LQKENI. V was pared by 2 bases and J by 4 bases, with 14 bases between. The CDR3 covers 15 residues. The CDR3 nucleotides are TGTGCCAGCTCACCAAACGACAGGCCGGGCACTGAAGCTTTCTTT. It yields the protein CASSPNDRPGTEAFF.

To note about this clone: This specimen includes other DNA sequences encoding the same CDR3. The chain joins TRBV19 to TRBJ1-5; a possible D gene is TRBD1 (5 bases). The length of the CDR3 is 15 residues. The V gene's germline CDR1 is LNHDA and CDR2 SQIVND (reference sequence). With 3 bases removed from V and 2 bases from J, the gap between germline ends came to 11 bases. This chain's CDR3 is CASSIDRGGNQPQHF. The CDR3 region has the DNA TGTGCCAGTAGTATCGACCGGGGGGGCAATCAGCCCCAGCATTTT.

On this clone itself: The same CDR3 can be traced to other DNA sequences in this sample. The chain recombines TRBV18 with TRBJ2-7; 11 nucleotides agree with TRBD2. Germline CDR1 KGHSH, CDR2 LQKENI. CDR3 length: 15 amino acids. The junction had 3 bases not matched to a gene; V was cut back by 2 bases and J by 3 bases. CDR3 coding DNA: TGTGCCAGCTCACCAGGAACTAGCGGGAGCTACGAGCAGTACTTC. As protein: CASSPGTSGSYEQYF.

The chain uses TRBV9 and TRBJ1-1, with TRBD1 identical over 7 bases. The CDR3 is made up of 12 amino acids. In germline, CDR1 is SGDLS, CDR2 YYNGEE. V shed 4 bases, J shed 7 bases, and the junction held 4 bases outside the gene matches. The CDR3 is CASSSRQGEAFF. CDR3 coding DNA: TGTGCCAGCAGCTCCCGACAGGGTGAAGCTTTCTTT. The full variable domain, with the rest looked up from reference TRBV9 and TRBJ1-1, is DSGVTQTPKHLITATGQRVTLRCSPRSGDLSVYWYQQSLDQGLQFLIQYYNGEERAKGNILERFSAQQFPDLHSELNLSSLELGDSALYFCASSSRQGEAFFGQGTRLTVV.

The V and J genes are TRBV9 and TRBJ2-5; 12 nucleotides line up with TRBD2. There are 16 residues in the CDR3. The germline V gene encodes CDR1 SGDLS and CDR2 YYNGEE. Losses at the gene ends were 0 bases for V and 5 bases for J; bases not matched to a gene: 5. The chain's CDR3 is CASSVGGLAGSETQYF. CDR3 sequence (DNA): TGTGCCAGCAGCGTAGGAGGACTAGCGGGATCTGAGACCCAGTACTTC. The full variable domain, with the rest looked up from reference TRBV9 and TRBJ2-5, is DSGVTQTPKHLITATGQRVTLRCSPRSGDLSVYWYQQSLDQGLQFLIQYYNGEERAKGNILERFSAQQFPDLHSELNLSSLELGDSALYFCASSVGGLAGSETQYFGPGTRLLVL.

CDR3 loop: CASRKNRETNTGELFF. The CDR3 coding sequence is TGTGCCAGCAGGAAAAACAGGGAGACGAACACCGGGGAGCTGTTTTTT. The rearrangement links TRBV27 to TRBJ2-2, with D possibly matching TRBD1 (6 bases). Between the trimmed V and J ends, which lost 6 bases and 0 bases, there was a span of 14 bases. In germline, CDR1 is MNHEY, CDR2 SMNVEV (reference sequence). This CDR3 comprises 16 residues.

V gene TRBV5-6 combines with J gene TRBJ2-7; TRBD2 matches 7 bases. Unmatched junction bases numbered 11, after V lost 0 bases and J lost 11 bases. CDR3 size: 14 residues. Germline CDR1 reads SGHDT; CDR2 reads YYEEEE. CDR3 loop: CASSLGTSLVFEYF. CDR3 bases: TGTGCCAGCAGCTTGGGGACTAGTTTAGTTTTCGAGTACTTC.

This clone occurred once. This chain connects TRBV24-1 to TRBJ2-7; a weak D match, TRBD2 (6 bases). V dropped 10 bases and J dropped 6 bases, with 12 bases sitting between them. The CDR3 loop spans 11 amino acids. The germline V gene has CDR1 KGHDR and CDR2 SFDVKD. Here the CDR3 DNA reads TGTGCCACTCCCGGGGGAGGCGAGCAGTACTTC. It specifies CATPGGGEQYF.

The J gene is TRBJ1-6, the V gene TRBV10-2, with no clear D. V lost 2 bases and J lost 10, with 12 bases in between. There are 14 residues in the CDR3. CDR1 WSHSY and CDR2 SAAADI come from the germline V gene. This chain's CDR3 is CASSEGSGLSPLHF. CDR3 DNA sequence: TGCGCCAGCAGTGAGGGCAGTGGACTCTCACCCCTCCACTTT.

A remark on this clone: At one of its ends the junction is not consistent with the germline gene, which may arise from a read error. The chain carries TRBV28 and TRBJ2-7, with 10 bases identical to TRBD2. The CDR3 length is 11 residues. The germline V gene has CDR1 MDHEN and CDR2 SYDVKM. The CDR3 coding sequence is TGCGCCTCTAGCGGGAGCGACGAGCAGTACTTC. This sequence encodes CASSGSDEQYF.

This sequence joins TRBV5-1 and TRBJ2-5; 12 nucleotides line up with TRBD2. The CDR3 loop spans 15 amino acids. After removal of 4 bases from V and 5 bases from J, the junction contained 6 bases not matched to a gene. Germline assignment: CDR1 SGHRS and CDR2 YFSETQ. For the CDR3, the DNA is TGCGCCAGCAGCCTAGCGGGGGGGAACGTGGAGACCCAGTACTTC. Protein: CASSLAGGNVETQYF.

V usage is TRBV16 and J usage is TRBJ2-1; 7 bases match TRBD2. Trimming removed 4 bases from V and 0 bases from J; junction bases left unmatched: 6. The CDR3 is 16 residues long. Germline loops: CDR1 KGHSY, CDR2 FQNENV. This chain's CDR3 is CASSPLGGSSYNEQFF. DNA of the CDR3: TGTGCCAGCAGCCCTCTGGGGGGGAGCTCCTACAATGAGCAGTTCTTC.

V and J are TRBV2 and TRBJ2-5; 7 bases are a match to TRBD1. V lost 3 bases and J lost 1; bases outside the gene matches: 5. The CDR3 totals 15 residues. Germline CDR1 SNHLY, CDR2 FYNNEI. CDR3 bases: TGTGCCAGCAGTGAGGTGACAGGGCGCCAAGAGACCCAGTACTTC. The encoded protein is CASSEVTGRQETQYF.

This chain connects TRBV9 to TRBJ1-1; unclear D gene. The length of the CDR3 is 15 residues. CDR1 is SGDLS, CDR2 YYNGEE, per germline. V gave up 0 bases and J gave up 5 bases, with 14 bases separating them. The chain's CDR3 is CASSVVGRAGTEAFF. As DNA, the CDR3 is TGTGCCAGCAGCGTAGTGGGGAGGGCTGGGACTGAAGCTTTCTTT.

V is TRBV11-3 and J is TRBJ2-2; tentatively, D is TRBD1 (6 bases). CDR1 and CDR2 from the germline V gene are SGHNT and YENEEA. V dropped 10 bases and J dropped 2 bases, with 20 bases sitting between them. The CDR3 runs to 16 residues. The CDR3 sequence: CATAPGRGSNTGELFF. The CDR3 coding sequence is TGTGCCACCGCCCCGGGAAGGGGGAGCAACACCGGGGAGCTGTTTTTT.

The V call is TRBV5-6, the J call TRBJ2-7; a possible D gene is TRBD1 (6 bases). The germline V gene has CDR1 SGHDT and CDR2 YYEEEE. The V end was cut by 4 bases, the J end by 3 bases, with 14 bases between. The CDR3 covers 14 residues. In DNA form, the CDR3 reads TGTGCCAGCAGCCTACAAACAGGGTTCTACGAGCAGTACTTC. Translating it yields CASSLQTGFYEQYF.

The rearrangement uses TRBV19 and TRBJ1-5; TRBD1 agrees at 8 bases. Looked up from germline, CDR1 is LNHDA and CDR2 is SQIVND (reference sequence). The CDR3 sequence is 15 residues long. The J segment lost 5 bases and the V segment lost 6 bases, leaving 9 bases of the junction unmatched. The CDR3 spells CASSRTGFGDQPQHF. Written as DNA, the CDR3 is TGTGCCAGTAGCCGGACAGGGTTTGGGGATCAGCCCCAGCATTTT.

The chain is built from TRBV4-2 and TRBJ2-5; the D gene is possibly TRBD2 (5 bases). Germline V gene data show CDR1 as LGHNA and CDR2 as YNFKEQ. Trimming took off 1 base at V and 1 base at J, with 10 bases between the two ends. The CDR3 is made up of 15 amino acids. CDR3 in DNA: TGTGCCAGCAGCCAAGCGAGGGCGTCCCAAGAGACCCAGTACTTC. Amino acids: CASSQARASQETQYF.

V gene TRBV12-3 or TRBV12-4 combines with J gene TRBJ2-1; the match to TRBD1 covers 7 bases. The CDR3 sequence is 13 residues long. V lost 3 bases to trimming and J lost 6 bases; unmatched junction nucleotides: 2. The DNA of the CDR3 is TGTGCCAGCAGTTTGAGACAGGGCAATGAGCAGTTCTTC. Amino acids: CASSLRQGNEQFF.

The chain has TRBV28 and TRBJ1-2; 11 nucleotides line up with TRBD1. CDR1 is MDHEN and CDR2 is SYDVKM in the germline V gene. The V segment lost 3 bases and the J segment 4 bases; nucleotides outside the gene matches: 4. This CDR3 comprises 15 residues. The CDR3 DNA sequence: TGTGCCAGCAGTTTTGCCGGGACAGGGGGCTATGGCTACACCTTC. Amino acids: CASSFAGTGGYGYTF.

The chain carries TRBV19 and TRBJ2-3; a weak D match, TRBD2 (7 bases). The germline gives CDR1 LNHDA, CDR2 SQIVND (reference sequence). CDR3 size: 13 residues. Trimming removed 5 bases at V and 5 bases at J, with 11 bases between. CDR3 amino acids: CASSRGAGDTQYF. The CDR3 DNA reads TGTGCCAGTAGTCGGGGGGCGGGAGATACGCAGTATTTT.

This clone was detected only once. The rearrangement uses TRBV6-4 and TRBJ2-7; 7 nucleotides line up with TRBD2. This CDR3 region has 15 residues. Looked up from germline, CDR1 is MRHNA and CDR2 is SNTAGT. The V segment lost 4 bases and the J segment 0 bases; nucleotides outside the gene matches: 6. CDR3: CASSVGAGDSYEQYF. The CDR3 DNA follows: TGTGCCAGCAGTGTTGGTGCGGGAGACTCCTACGAGCAGTACTTC.

The chain links TRBV6-2 or TRBV6-3 to TRBJ1-4; TRBD1 agrees at 7 bases. This CDR3 is 15 amino acids long. Germline CDR1 and CDR2: MNHEY and SVGEGT. With V trimmed by 1 base and J by 7 bases, 6 bases remained unmatched. CDR3 in amino acids: CASSYFGQESEKLFF. The DNA for the CDR3 is TGTGCCAGCAGTTACTTCGGACAGGAGAGTGAAAAACTGTTTTTT.

In nucleotides, the CDR3 is TGTGCCAGCAGCCAAGAAGGACAGGGTAAATCCCATGGCTACACCTTC. This translates into CASSQEGQGKSHGYTF. This chain links TRBV4-2 with TRBJ1-2; 8 bases align to TRBD1. The V gene end was trimmed by 0 bases and the J gene end by 6 bases; junction bases not matched to a gene: 9. The CDR3 is 16 amino acids. Germline V gene sequence: CDR1 LGHNA, CDR2 YNFKEQ.

At least ten counts were recorded for this clone. The chain links TRBV11-2 to TRBJ2-7, with TRBD2 as a possible D gene (6 bases). CDR1 and CDR2 (germline): SGHAT, FQNNGV. V lost 4 bases to trimming and J lost 5 bases, with 15 bases between them. The CDR3 is 14 amino acids. The CDR3 loop is CASSSLGLQHEQYF. Written as DNA, the CDR3 is TGTGCCAGCAGCTCTCTGGGACTGCAACACGAGCAGTACTTC.

This clone was seen a few times. This rearrangement joins TRBV2 to TRBJ2-1; tentative D call: TRBD2 (6 bases). The V end was cut by 2 bases, the J end by 6 bases, with 11 bases between. The length of the CDR3 is 14 residues. CDR1 and CDR2 (germline): SNHLY, FYNNEI. As DNA, the CDR3 is TGTGCCAGCAGTGAACGGAGGGCAGTCAATGAGCAGTTCTTC. Amino acid sequence: CASSERRAVNEQFF.

CDR3 protein: CASSQGMTGANYGYTF. In nucleotides, the CDR3 is TGTGCCAGCAGCCAAGGGATGACAGGGGCTAACTATGGCTACACCTTC. The V gene is TRBV4-2, the J gene TRBJ1-2; 8 nucleotides align to TRBD1. Germline trimming cut 1 base from V and 0 bases from J; bases unmatched to any gene: 4. Per germline, CDR1 LGHNA and CDR2 YNFKEQ. The CDR3 covers 16 residues.

This clone occurred once. This chain joins TRBV19 and TRBJ2-7; TRBD1 matches 9 bases. CDR3 length equals 13 residues. Trimming took 7 bases from V and 5 from J; bases not matched to a gene: 6. Germline V gene data show CDR1 as LNHDA and CDR2 as SQIVND (reference sequence). The chain's CDR3 is CASNGQGTHEQYF. The CDR3 coding sequence is TGTGCCAGTAACGGACAGGGGACGCACGAGCAGTACTTC.